The entry that follows covers one TCR beta chain sequence. Its antigen is undetermined. These data originate in a study of PD-1 blockade in mismatch repair-deficient tumors. Study overall: Patients had approximately 12 mismatch repair-deficient cancer types and were previously treated and progressing. Study observations and caveats: After pembrolizumab, tumor-resident clones rose rapidly, then generally contracted before radiologic responses.

All patients were mismatch repair deficient, assessed by either PCR or immunohistochemistry. Sequencing was performed with immunoSEQ multiplex PCR; in TCRdb, only in-frame clones are kept and a portion is missing. The data contain approximately 130,000 clones, more than 85% of them singletons. V was trimmed by 0 bases and J by 7 bases, leaving 4 bases between them. The CDR3 extends over 10 amino acids. Germline loops: CDR1 DFQATT, CDR2 SNEGSKA (reference sequence). The material was peripheral blood, obtained 44 weeks after starting pembrolizumab. The chain is built from TRBV20-1 and TRBJ2-7, with no clear D. The receptor comes from an adult with mismatch repair-deficient cancer. CDR3 nucleotides: TGCAGTGCTAGAGACGGTGAGCAGTACTTC. Translated: CSARDGEQYF.